The entry below describes one TCR beta chain. TCRdb keeps only in-frame clones here, not all; method: immunoSEQ multiplex PCR. The table shows 85,000 to 100,000 clones, with 60% to 85% occurring only once. The data stem from a study of blood T cell repertoires in COVID-19. Germline trimming cut 4 bases from V and 5 bases from J; bases unmatched to any gene: 7. Germline V CDR1 and CDR2: SNHLY, FYNNEI. The CDR3 is 14 amino acids. The rearrangement links TRBV2 to TRBJ1-2, with 7 bases fitting TRBD1. Input material: peripheral blood. The TCR sequence derives from a woman older than 75 with active or convalescent COVID-19. The CDR3 region is CASSVGTAHYGYTF. CDR3 sequence (DNA): TGTGCCAGCAGTGTCGGGACAGCACATTATGGCTACACCTTC.